These T cell receptor beta chains were read from a single sample in a study of T cells in Graves' hyperthyroidism and ophthalmopathy. TCRdb independently ran MiXCR on the multiplex PCR reads; one entry per CDR3 protein. The sample holds a few hundred thousand distinct CDR3 sequences, roughly 14% seen once. The specimen sequenced was blood. The receptor source for this set is a woman in her thirties with Graves' hyperthyroidism. Each CDR3 is given with its conserved first and last residue. The order of the fields is CDR3 protein, CDR3 DNA, V gene, clone size, D gene, J gene. The D gene is left open where the match is weak. Some rows mark clone size as missing; the rest say once, few, many or name a class of expanded clone.

cdr3_aa: CATSTQGRGNEQFF
cdr3_nt: TGTGCCACCAGCACACAGGGGCGGGGCAATGAGCAGTTCTTC
v_call: TRBV24-1
clone_size: many
d_call: NA
j_call: TRBJ2-1

cdr3_aa: CASSSIQLAGGSLYEQYF
cdr3_nt: TGCGCCAGCAGCTCCATCCAACTAGCGGGAGGATCGTTGTACGAGCAGTACTTC
v_call: TRBV5-1
clone_size: many
d_call: TRBD2
j_call: TRBJ2-7

cdr3_aa: CASSRSRLATGKGGRPQHF
cdr3_nt: TGTGCCAGCAGTCGATCCCGATTGGCGACAGGGAAGGGGGGGCGGCCCCAGCATTTT
v_call: TRBV6-1
clone_size: many
d_call: TRBD1
j_call: TRBJ1-5

cdr3_aa: CASSLGGRRQETQYF
cdr3_nt: TGTGCCAGCAGCTTAGGCGGGAGAAGACAAGAGACCCAGTACTTC
v_call: TRBV11-2
clone_size: many
d_call: TRBD2
j_call: TRBJ2-5

cdr3_aa: CAWSVDYQPYEQYF
cdr3_nt: TGTGCCTGGAGTGTAGACTACCAACCCTACGAGCAGTACTTC
v_call: TRBV30
clone_size: many
d_call: NA
j_call: TRBJ2-7

cdr3_aa: CASTSDLSGIINEQFF
cdr3_nt: TGTGCCAGCACTTCTGACCTGTCCGGGATCATCAATGAGCAGTTCTTC
v_call: TRBV27
clone_size: NA
d_call: NA
j_call: TRBJ2-1

cdr3_aa: CSVAGTSGELEQYF
cdr3_nt: TGCAGCGTTGCTGGGACTAGCGGGGAACTCGAGCAGTACTTC
v_call: TRBV29-1
clone_size: many
d_call: TRBD2
j_call: TRBJ2-7

cdr3_aa: CSVPTGGGEQYF
cdr3_nt: TGCAGCGTGCCGACAGGGGGCGGCGAGCAGTACTTC
v_call: TRBV29-1
clone_size: few
d_call: TRBD1
j_call: TRBJ2-7

cdr3_aa: CASSRQKNTEAFF
cdr3_nt: TGTGCCAGCAGCCGCCAGAAGAACACTGAAGCTTTCTTT
v_call: TRBV3-1
clone_size: few
d_call: NA
j_call: TRBJ1-1

cdr3_aa: CASSFLGLVDAVGELFF
cdr3_nt: TGTGCCAGCAGTTTCCTGGGACTAGTTGACGCTGTAGGGGAGCTGTTTTTT
v_call: TRBV7-9
clone_size: many
d_call: TRBD2
j_call: TRBJ2-2

cdr3_aa: CASSEQTGMNTEAFF
cdr3_nt: TGTGCCAGCAGTGAACAGACAGGGATGAACACTGAAGCTTTCTTT
v_call: TRBV2
clone_size: many
d_call: TRBD1
j_call: TRBJ1-1

cdr3_aa: CASSSSSGVPYEQYF
cdr3_nt: TGTGCCAGCAGCTCGTCGAGCGGAGTACCCTACGAGCAGTACTTC
v_call: TRBV7-9
clone_size: many
d_call: NA
j_call: TRBJ2-7

cdr3_aa: CASSNDTNGGLFYEQYF
cdr3_nt: TGTGCCAGCAGCAATGATACTAATGGGGGACTATTCTACGAGCAGTACTTC
v_call: TRBV7-6
clone_size: many
d_call: TRBD2
j_call: TRBJ2-7

cdr3_aa: CSAPPAARAGYEQYF
cdr3_nt: TGCAGTGCTCCACCCGCAGCGAGGGCGGGGTACGAGCAGTACTTC
v_call: TRBV20-1
clone_size: many
d_call: NA
j_call: TRBJ2-7

cdr3_aa: CASSQGLAGSRYEQYF
cdr3_nt: TGTGCCAGCAGCCAGGGACTAGCGGGAAGTCGCTACGAGCAGTACTTC
v_call: TRBV3-1
clone_size: few
d_call: TRBD2
j_call: TRBJ2-7

cdr3_aa: CASSFILGDRGNEQFF
cdr3_nt: TGTGCCAGCAGTTTTATCTTAGGGGATAGGGGCAATGAGCAGTTCTTC
v_call: TRBV28
clone_size: many
d_call: NA
j_call: TRBJ2-1

cdr3_aa: CASSLEGTQFF
cdr3_nt: TGTGCCAGCAGCTTAGAGGGAACGCAGTTCTTC
v_call: TRBV11-3
clone_size: few
d_call: NA
j_call: TRBJ2-1

cdr3_aa: CAISDLGVLSYEQYF
cdr3_nt: TGTGCCATCAGTGATTTAGGGGTGCTCTCCTACGAGCAGTACTTC
v_call: TRBV10-3
clone_size: NA
d_call: NA
j_call: TRBJ2-7

cdr3_aa: CSARGSGLAGEGRNEQFF
cdr3_nt: TGCAGTGCTAGAGGGTCGGGACTAGCGGGAGAGGGCCGCAATGAGCAGTTCTTC
v_call: TRBV20-1
clone_size: NA
d_call: TRBD2
j_call: TRBJ2-1

cdr3_aa: CASSQYDLNTDTQYF
cdr3_nt: TGCGCCAGCAGCCAATACGACCTCAACACAGATACGCAGTATTTT
v_call: TRBV5-1
clone_size: NA
d_call: NA
j_call: TRBJ2-3

cdr3_aa: CASSETVSCLF
cdr3_nt: TGTGCCAGCAGTGAAACCGTTAGTTGTCTCTTT
v_call: TRBV2
clone_size: few
d_call: NA
j_call: TRBJ1-1

cdr3_aa: CSARDGGSSSYEQYF
cdr3_nt: TGCAGTGCTAGAGATGGGGGTTCGAGCTCCTACGAGCAGTACTTC
v_call: TRBV20-1
clone_size: many
d_call: NA
j_call: TRBJ2-7

cdr3_aa: CASSPRTGLDNEQFF
cdr3_nt: TGTGCCAGCAGCCCTCGGACAGGCCTCGACAATGAGCAGTTCTTC
v_call: TRBV7-3
clone_size: many
d_call: TRBD1
j_call: TRBJ2-1

cdr3_aa: CASSLDRDIRPYEQYF
cdr3_nt: TGCGCCAGCAGCTTGGACCGGGACATTAGACCCTACGAGCAGTACTTC
v_call: TRBV5-1
clone_size: NA
d_call: NA
j_call: TRBJ2-7

cdr3_aa: CAISQDSNEQFF
cdr3_nt: TGTGCCATCAGCCAGGACAGCAATGAGCAGTTCTTC
v_call: TRBV10-3
clone_size: NA
d_call: NA
j_call: TRBJ2-1

cdr3_aa: CAISKNRASTDTQYF
cdr3_nt: TGTGCCATCAGTAAGAACAGGGCTAGCACAGATACGCAGTATTTT
v_call: TRBV10-3
clone_size: NA
d_call: NA
j_call: TRBJ2-3

cdr3_aa: CSARVRNTEAFF
cdr3_nt: TGCAGTGCTAGAGTACGGAACACTGAAGCTTTCTTT
v_call: TRBV20-1
clone_size: many
d_call: NA
j_call: TRBJ1-1

cdr3_aa: CSARDRDRGGGLNTEAFF
cdr3_nt: TGCAGTGCTAGAGACAGGGACAGGGGAGGGGGCCTGAACACTGAAGCTTTCTTT
v_call: TRBV20-1
clone_size: NA
d_call: TRBD1
j_call: TRBJ1-1

cdr3_aa: CASSPRLALSEQYF
cdr3_nt: TGTGCCAGCAGCCCCCGACTAGCTCTTAGCGAGCAGTACTTC
v_call: TRBV9
clone_size: many
d_call: TRBD2
j_call: TRBJ2-7

cdr3_aa: CASSLARAGGGIMNTGELFF
cdr3_nt: TGTGCCAGCAGCTTAGCGCGAGCGGGAGGAGGCATAATGAACACCGGGGAGCTGTTTTTT
v_call: TRBV7-9
clone_size: few
d_call: TRBD2
j_call: TRBJ2-2

cdr3_aa: CASSLQDFATNEKLFF
cdr3_nt: TGCGCCAGCAGCTTGCAGGACTTTGCAACTAATGAAAAACTGTTTTTT
v_call: TRBV5-1
clone_size: many
d_call: NA
j_call: TRBJ1-4

cdr3_aa: CASSPLVRGSDYGYTF
cdr3_nt: TGTGCCAGCTCACCACTAGTCAGGGGGAGCGACTATGGCTACACCTTC
v_call: TRBV18
clone_size: NA
d_call: TRBD1
j_call: TRBJ1-2

cdr3_aa: CASSPSTGRDTKAFF
cdr3_nt: TGTGCCAGCAGCCCCTCCACAGGGAGAGACACTAAAGCTTTCTTT
v_call: TRBV5-6
clone_size: NA
d_call: NA
j_call: TRBJ1-1

cdr3_aa: CASSLYRLAGGNEQFF
cdr3_nt: TGTGCCAGCAGTCTATACCGACTAGCGGGAGGCAATGAGCAGTTCTTC
v_call: TRBV28
clone_size: many
d_call: TRBD2
j_call: TRBJ2-1

cdr3_aa: CASSYPGSVYNEQFF
cdr3_nt: TGTGCCAGCAGCTACCCAGGGTCGGTCTACAATGAGCAGTTCTTC
v_call: TRBV9
clone_size: NA
d_call: NA
j_call: TRBJ2-1

cdr3_aa: CAWSSGFQETQYF
cdr3_nt: TGTGCCTGGAGTTCAGGGTTCCAAGAGACCCAGTACTTC
v_call: TRBV30
clone_size: NA
d_call: NA
j_call: TRBJ2-5

cdr3_aa: CASSSGGGGEQYF
cdr3_nt: TGTGCCAGTAGTAGCGGAGGAGGAGGCGAGCAGTACTTC
v_call: TRBV19
clone_size: NA
d_call: NA
j_call: TRBJ2-7

cdr3_aa: CASSRPGTRLAGTQYF
cdr3_nt: TGTGCCAGCAGCCGACCCGGGACAAGATTAGCGGGTACGCAGTATTTT
v_call: TRBV7-2
clone_size: NA
d_call: NA
j_call: TRBJ2-3

cdr3_aa: CAGYGDTEAFF
cdr3_nt: TGTGCCGGGTATGGGGACACTGAAGCTTTCTTT
v_call: TRBV12-3/TRBV12-4
clone_size: many
d_call: NA
j_call: TRBJ1-1

cdr3_aa: CASSQAVGASYEQYF
cdr3_nt: TGCGCCAGCAGCCAAGCGGTAGGAGCGTCCTACGAGCAGTACTTC
v_call: TRBV4-1
clone_size: few
d_call: NA
j_call: TRBJ2-7

cdr3_aa: CASSDENHQPQHF
cdr3_nt: TGTGCCAGCAGTGATGAGAACCATCAGCCCCAGCATTTT
v_call: TRBV2
clone_size: many
d_call: NA
j_call: TRBJ1-5

cdr3_aa: CASSLSTDDRAWGETQYF
cdr3_nt: TGTGCCAGCAGTTTATCAACTGACGACAGGGCTTGGGGGGAGACCCAGTACTTC
v_call: TRBV28
clone_size: many
d_call: TRBD1
j_call: TRBJ2-5

cdr3_aa: CSARGGGQPTEQYF
cdr3_nt: TGCAGTGCTAGAGGTGGGGGACAGCCGACCGAGCAGTACTTC
v_call: TRBV20-1
clone_size: many
d_call: TRBD1
j_call: TRBJ2-7

cdr3_aa: CASSVDGGPYEQFF
cdr3_nt: TGTGCCAGCAGTGTAGATGGGGGCCCCTATGAGCAGTTCTTC
v_call: TRBV9
clone_size: NA
d_call: NA
j_call: TRBJ2-1